This TCR beta chain is from a study of STAT5B mutations in CD4+ large granular lymphocyte leukemia. Study-level points and caveats: 8/27 top patient clones versus 2/35 control clones were TRBV06-family.

Per the study methods: The detection floor for productive clonotype frequency was 2.59 x 10-5. Using immunoSEQ multiplex PCR, the repertoire was profiled, and TCRdb retains in-frame clones only, with some absent. V and J calls and clone size are copied from that table; D and trimming were computed from the DNA. Of approximately 30,000 clones listed, 65% to 80% are singletons. The CDR3 has 16 residues. CDR1 is SGHTS and CDR2 is YDEGEE in the germline V gene. The germline V and J ends were trimmed by 4 bases and 3 bases, with 19 bases remaining between them. Concerning this clone: Its cognate antigen is unknown.

The V and J genes are TRBV5-8 and TRBJ1-2; D remains unclear. This sequence originates from a human donor in good health. The specimen sequenced was CD4+ T cells from blood buffy coats. For the CDR3, the DNA is TGTGCCAGCAGCCCGAGGTCTCTTCGAGTCCACTATGGCTACACCTTC. Residues: CASSPRSLRVHYGYTF.